This T cell receptor beta chain was found in a study of blood T cells in healthy people across ages. General study findings and limits: Among T cells, TCR beta diversity per million cells dropped roughly linearly as age rose.

Germline V gene lookup returns CDR1 MDHEN and CDR2 SYDVKM. V lost 6 bases and J 11 bases, leaving 19 bases between the germline ends. This CDR3 has 13 residues. The use of a sample-barcoded 5' primer and a J-beta primer mix characterized a second PCR of roughly 6 to 12 cycles. TCRdb reanalysed the 5' RACE reads using MiXCR and keeps one entry per CDR3 protein. Of almost 550,000 distinct CDR3 sequences in the sample, around 24% are singletons; the top ten hold just under 9%. Isolated per sample were at least 6 million PBMCs. With regard to this clonotype: Antigen: not known.

These same records also appear under a second study, on T cells of mothers and their children.

What was sequenced was blood. This clonotype originated in a boy aged 5-17 years in good health. The V gene is TRBV28, the J gene TRBJ2-5; D is ambiguous. CDR3 sequence: CASSAPGPREQYF. The CDR3 nucleotides read TGTGCCAGCAGCGCCCCCGGGCCCCGAGAGCAGTACTTC.